This TCR beta chain appears in the sequencing data of a study of blood T cell repertoires in COVID-19. Per the germline V gene, CDR1 is MRHNA and CDR2 is SNTAGT. The CDR3 runs to 13 residues. Trimming pared 3 bases from V and 11 bases from J, leaving 15 bases between. Per the study methods: Quantification of nucleated cells was approximated via reference gene primer amplification. Profiling relied on immunoSEQ multiplex PCR, and the TCRdb table lists in-frame clones only, not all of them. That table furnishes V, J and clone size, whereas the DNA furnished D and trimming. The repertoire holds some 46,000 clones, with 80% to 90% as singletons.

The source material was peripheral blood. The chain joins TRBV6-4 to TRBJ2-3; possibly TRBD2 for D (6 bases). The sequence was collected from a woman of 80 years or more with COVID-19, enrolled during active disease. The CDR3 region has the DNA TGTGCCAGCAGTGAAGAGTCGACGGGGGAGCAGTATTTT. This encodes CASSEESTGEQYF.